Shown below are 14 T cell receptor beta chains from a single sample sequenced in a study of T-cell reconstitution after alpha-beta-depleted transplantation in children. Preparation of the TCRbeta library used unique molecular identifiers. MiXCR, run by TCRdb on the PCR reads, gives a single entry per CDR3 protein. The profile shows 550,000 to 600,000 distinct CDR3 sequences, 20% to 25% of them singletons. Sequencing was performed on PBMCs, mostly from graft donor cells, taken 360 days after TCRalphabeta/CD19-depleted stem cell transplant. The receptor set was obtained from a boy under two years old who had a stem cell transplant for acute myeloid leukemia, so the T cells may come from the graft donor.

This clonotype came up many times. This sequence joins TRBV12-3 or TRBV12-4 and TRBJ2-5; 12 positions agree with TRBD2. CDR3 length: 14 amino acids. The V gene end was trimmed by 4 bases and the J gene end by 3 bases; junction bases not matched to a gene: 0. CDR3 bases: TGTGCCAGCAGTTGGACTAGCGGGGAAGAGACCCAGTACTTC. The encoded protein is CASSWTSGEETQYF.

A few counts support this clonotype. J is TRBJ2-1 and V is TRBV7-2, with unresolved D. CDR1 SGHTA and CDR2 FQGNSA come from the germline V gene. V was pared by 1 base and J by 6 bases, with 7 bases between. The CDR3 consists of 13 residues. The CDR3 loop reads CASSLGAANEQFF. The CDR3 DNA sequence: TGTGCCAGCAGCTTAGGGGCCGCCAATGAGCAGTTCTTC.

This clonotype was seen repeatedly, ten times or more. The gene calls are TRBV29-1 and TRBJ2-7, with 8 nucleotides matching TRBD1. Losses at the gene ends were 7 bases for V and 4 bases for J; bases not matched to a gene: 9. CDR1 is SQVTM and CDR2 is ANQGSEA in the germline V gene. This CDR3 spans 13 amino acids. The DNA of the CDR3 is TGCAGCGCAACCGGGACAGGAGGTTACGAGCAGTACTTC. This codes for CSATGTGGYEQYF.

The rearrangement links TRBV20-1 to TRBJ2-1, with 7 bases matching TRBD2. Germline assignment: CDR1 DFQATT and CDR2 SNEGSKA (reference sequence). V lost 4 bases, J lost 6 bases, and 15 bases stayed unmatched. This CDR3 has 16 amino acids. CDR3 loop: CSANPPGTTDRNEQFF. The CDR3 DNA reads TGCAGTGCTAACCCCCCCGGGACTACCGATCGCAATGAGCAGTTCTTC.

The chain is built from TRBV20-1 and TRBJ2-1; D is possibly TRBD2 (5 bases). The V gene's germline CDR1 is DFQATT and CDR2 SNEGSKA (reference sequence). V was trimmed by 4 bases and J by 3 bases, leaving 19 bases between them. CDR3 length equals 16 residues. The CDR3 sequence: CSATPAPGSYYNEQFF. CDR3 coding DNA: TGCAGTGCTACCCCCGCTCCGGGGTCCTACTACAATGAGCAGTTCTTC.

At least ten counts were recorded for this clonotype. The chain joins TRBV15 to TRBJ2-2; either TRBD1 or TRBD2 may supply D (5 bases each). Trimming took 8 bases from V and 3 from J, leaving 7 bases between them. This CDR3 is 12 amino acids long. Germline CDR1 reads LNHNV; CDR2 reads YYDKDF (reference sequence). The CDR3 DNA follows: TGTGCCACCGGGACGTACACCGGGGAGCTGTTTTTT. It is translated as CATGTYTGELFF.

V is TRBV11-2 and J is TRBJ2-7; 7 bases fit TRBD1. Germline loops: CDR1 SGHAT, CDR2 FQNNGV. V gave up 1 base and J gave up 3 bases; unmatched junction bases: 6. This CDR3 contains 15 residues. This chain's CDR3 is CASSLGQGTDYEQYF. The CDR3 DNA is TGTGCCAGCAGCTTAGGACAGGGCACCGACTACGAGCAGTACTTC.

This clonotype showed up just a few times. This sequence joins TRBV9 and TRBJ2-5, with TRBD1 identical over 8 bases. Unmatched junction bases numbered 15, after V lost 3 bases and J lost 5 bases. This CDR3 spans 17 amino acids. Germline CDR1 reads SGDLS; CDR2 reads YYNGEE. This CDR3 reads CASSADPDRVREETQYF. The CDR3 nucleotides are TGTGCCAGCAGCGCCGACCCGGACAGGGTGAGGGAGGAGACCCAGTACTTC.

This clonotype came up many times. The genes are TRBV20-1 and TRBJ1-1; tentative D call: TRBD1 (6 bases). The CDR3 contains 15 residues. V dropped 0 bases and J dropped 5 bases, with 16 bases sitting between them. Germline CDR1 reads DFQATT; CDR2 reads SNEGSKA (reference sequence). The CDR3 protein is CSARDYSGGGTEAFF. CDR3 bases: TGCAGTGCTAGAGACTACAGCGGAGGGGGGACTGAAGCTTTCTTT.

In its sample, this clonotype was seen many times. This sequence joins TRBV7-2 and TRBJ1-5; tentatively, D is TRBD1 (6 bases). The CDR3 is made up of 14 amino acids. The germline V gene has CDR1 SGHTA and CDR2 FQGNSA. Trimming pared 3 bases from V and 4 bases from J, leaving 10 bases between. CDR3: CASSFRGGNQPQHF. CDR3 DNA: TGTGCCAGCAGCTTCAGGGGAGGAAATCAGCCCCAGCATTTT.

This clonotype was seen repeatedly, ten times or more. The CDR3 here is CASSWGTGRDTEAFF. The CDR3 DNA sequence: TGTGCCAGCAGTTGGGGGACAGGGCGGGACACTGAAGCTTTCTTT. The rearrangement joins TRBV28 to TRBJ1-1; 9 bases map to TRBD1. Germline CDR1 is MDHEN and CDR2 is SYDVKM. The CDR3 contains 15 residues. Unmatched junction bases numbered 6, after V lost 4 bases and J lost 3 bases. The full variable domain, with the rest looked up from reference TRBV28 and TRBJ1-1, is DVKVTQSSRYLVKRTGEKVFLECVQDMDHENMFWYRQDPGLGLRLIYFSYDVKMKEKGDIPEGYSVSREKKERFSLILESASTNQTSMYLCASSWGTGRDTEAFFGQGTRLTVV.

CDR3 DNA sequence: TGTGCCAGCAGCTTAGCCCCGGGACAGCGTCCTACCTACGAGCAGTACGTC. This gives the protein CASSLAPGQRPTYEQYV. The gene calls are TRBV11-2 and TRBJ2-7, with TRBD1 matching over 7 bases. Germline-derived CDR1 and CDR2 are SGHAT and FQNNGV. Losses at the gene ends were 1 base for V and 2 bases for J; bases not matched to a gene: 11. The CDR3 length is 17 residues.

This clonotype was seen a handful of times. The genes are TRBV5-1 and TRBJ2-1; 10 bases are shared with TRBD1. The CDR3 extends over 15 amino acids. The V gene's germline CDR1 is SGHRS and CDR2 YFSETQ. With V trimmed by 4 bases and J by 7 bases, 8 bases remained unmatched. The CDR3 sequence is CASSLGTGDPNEQFF. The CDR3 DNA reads TGCGCCAGCAGCCTAGGGACAGGGGATCCTAATGAGCAGTTCTTC.

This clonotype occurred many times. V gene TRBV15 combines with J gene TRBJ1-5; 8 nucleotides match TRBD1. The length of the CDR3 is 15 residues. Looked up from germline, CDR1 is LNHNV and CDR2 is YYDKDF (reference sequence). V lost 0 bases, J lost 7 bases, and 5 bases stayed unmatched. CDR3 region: CATSRDITGGQPQHF. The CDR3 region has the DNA TGTGCCACCAGCAGAGATATAACAGGGGGACAGCCCCAGCATTTT. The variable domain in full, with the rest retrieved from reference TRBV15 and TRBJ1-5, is DAMVIQNPRYQVTQFGKPVTLSCSQTLNHNVMYWYQQKSSQAPKLLFHYYDKDFNNEADTPDNFQSRRPNTSFCFLDIRSPGLGDTAMYLCATSRDITGGQPQHFGDGTRLSIL.